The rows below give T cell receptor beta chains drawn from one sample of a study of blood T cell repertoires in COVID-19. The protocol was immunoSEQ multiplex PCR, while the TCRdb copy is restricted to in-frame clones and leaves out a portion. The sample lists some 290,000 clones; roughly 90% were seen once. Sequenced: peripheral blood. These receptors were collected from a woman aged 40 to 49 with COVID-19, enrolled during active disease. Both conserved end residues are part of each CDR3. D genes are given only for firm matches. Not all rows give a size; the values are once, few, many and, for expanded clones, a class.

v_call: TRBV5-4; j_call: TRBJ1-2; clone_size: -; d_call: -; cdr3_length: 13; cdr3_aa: CASSLDRGYGYTF; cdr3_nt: TGTGCCAGCAGCTTGGACCGCGGCTATGGCTACACCTTC
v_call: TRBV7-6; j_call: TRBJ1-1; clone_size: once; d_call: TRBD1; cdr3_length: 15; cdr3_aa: CASSLWDSMNTEAFF; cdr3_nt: TGTGCCAGCAGCTTATGGGACAGCATGAACACTGAAGCTTTCTTT
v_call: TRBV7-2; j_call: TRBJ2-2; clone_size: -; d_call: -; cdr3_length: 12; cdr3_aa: CASSQPGGELFF; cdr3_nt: TGTGCCAGCAGCCAGCCCGGGGGGGAGCTGTTTTTT
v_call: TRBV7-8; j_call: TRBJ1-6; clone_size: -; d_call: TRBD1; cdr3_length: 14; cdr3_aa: CASSGGQGYSPLHF; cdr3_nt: TGTGCCAGCAGCGGAGGACAGGGGTATTCACCCCTCCACTTT
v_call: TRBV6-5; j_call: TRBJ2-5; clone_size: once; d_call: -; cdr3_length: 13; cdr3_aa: CASRRTAQETQYF; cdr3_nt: TGTGCCAGCAGGAGGACAGCCCAAGAGACCCAGTACTTC
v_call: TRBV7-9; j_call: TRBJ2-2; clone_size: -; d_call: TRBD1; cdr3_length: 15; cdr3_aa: CASSKGTVQTGELFF; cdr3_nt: TGTGCCAGCAGCAAAGGGACAGTTCAGACCGGGGAGCTGTTTTTT
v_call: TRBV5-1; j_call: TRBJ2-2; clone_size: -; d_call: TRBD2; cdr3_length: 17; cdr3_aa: CASSRASGGAGNGELFF; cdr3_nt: TGCGCCAGCAGTCGAGCTAGCGGGGGGGCCGGTAACGGGGAGCTGTTTTTT
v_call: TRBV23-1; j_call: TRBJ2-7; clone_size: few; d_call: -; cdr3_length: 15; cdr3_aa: CASSQIRQDPYEQYF; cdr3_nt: TGCGCCAGCAGTCAAATCAGACAGGATCCCTACGAGCAGTACTTC
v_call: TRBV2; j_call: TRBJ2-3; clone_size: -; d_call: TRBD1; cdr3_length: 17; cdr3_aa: CASSGAPTGGSTDTQYF; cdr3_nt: TGTGCCAGCAGTGGGGCCCCAACAGGGGGGTCCACAGATACGCAGTATTTT
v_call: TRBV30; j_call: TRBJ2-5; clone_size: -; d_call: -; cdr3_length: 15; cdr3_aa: CAWSVGAGQQETQYF; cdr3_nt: TGTGCCTGGAGTGTGGGGGCAGGACAACAAGAGACCCAGTACTTC
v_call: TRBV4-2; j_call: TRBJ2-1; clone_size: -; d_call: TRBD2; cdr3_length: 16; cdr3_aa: CASSQATGGSNNEQFF; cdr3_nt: TGTGCCAGCAGCCAAGCCACGGGGGGGTCCAACAATGAGCAGTTCTTC
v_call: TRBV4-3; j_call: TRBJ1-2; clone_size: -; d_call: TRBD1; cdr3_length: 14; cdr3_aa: CASSPTGQVYGYTF; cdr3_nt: TGCGCCAGCAGCCCGACAGGGCAGGTCTATGGCTACACCTTC
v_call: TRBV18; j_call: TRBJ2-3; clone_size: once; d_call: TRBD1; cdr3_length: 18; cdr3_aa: CASSPPVFRQGAPDTQYF; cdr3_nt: TGTGCCAGCTCACCACCGGTTTTTAGACAGGGGGCTCCAGATACGCAGTATTTT
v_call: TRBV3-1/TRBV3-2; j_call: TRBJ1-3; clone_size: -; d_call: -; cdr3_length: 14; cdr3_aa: CASSQGYAGNTIYF; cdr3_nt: TGTGCCAGCAGCCAAGGCTACGCTGGAAACACCATATATTTT
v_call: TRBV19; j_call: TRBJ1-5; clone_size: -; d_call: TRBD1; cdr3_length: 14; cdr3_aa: CASSGQGAHQPQHF; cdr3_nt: TGTGCCAGTAGCGGACAGGGGGCCCATCAGCCCCAGCATTTT
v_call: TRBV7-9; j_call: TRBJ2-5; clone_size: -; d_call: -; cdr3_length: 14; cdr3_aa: CASSFLATGETQYF; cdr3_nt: TGTGCCAGCAGCTTCCTAGCAACGGGTGAGACCCAGTACTTC
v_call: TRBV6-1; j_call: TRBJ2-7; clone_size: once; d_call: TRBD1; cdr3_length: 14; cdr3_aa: CASSDWTGIYEQYF; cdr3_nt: TGTGCCAGCAGTGATTGGACAGGGATTTACGAGCAGTACTTC
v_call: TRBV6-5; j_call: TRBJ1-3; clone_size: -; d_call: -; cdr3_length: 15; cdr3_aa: CASSREGPVGNTIYF; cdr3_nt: TGTGCCAGCAGCCGCGAGGGTCCGGTTGGAAACACCATATATTTT
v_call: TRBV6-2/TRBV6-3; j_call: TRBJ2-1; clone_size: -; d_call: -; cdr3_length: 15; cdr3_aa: CASSFTPVSYNEQFF; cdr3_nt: TGTGCCAGCAGTTTTACGCCGGTCTCCTACAATGAGCAGTTCTTC
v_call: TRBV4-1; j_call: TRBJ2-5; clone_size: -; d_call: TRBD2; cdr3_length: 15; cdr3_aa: CASSQFGLAGETQYF; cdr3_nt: TGCGCCAGCAGCCAATTTGGACTAGCAGGGGAGACCCAGTACTTC
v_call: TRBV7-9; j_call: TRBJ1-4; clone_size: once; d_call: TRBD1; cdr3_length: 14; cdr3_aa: CASSKRGGGEKLFF; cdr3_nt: TGTGCCAGCAGCAAAAGAGGGGGCGGTGAAAAACTGTTTTTT
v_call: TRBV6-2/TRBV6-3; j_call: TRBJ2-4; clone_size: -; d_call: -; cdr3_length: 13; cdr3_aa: CASSYRSGNIQYF; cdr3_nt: TGTGCCAGCAGTTACCGGTCCGGGAACATTCAGTACTTC
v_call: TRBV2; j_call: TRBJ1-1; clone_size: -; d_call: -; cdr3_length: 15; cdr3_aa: CASAWGRAWTTEAFF; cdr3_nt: TGTGCCAGTGCGTGGGGCAGGGCTTGGACGACTGAAGCTTTCTTT
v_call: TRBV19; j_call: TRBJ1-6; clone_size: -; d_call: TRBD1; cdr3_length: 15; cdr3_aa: CASSITGARNSPLHF; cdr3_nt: TGTGCCAGTAGTATAACAGGGGCCCGAAATTCACCCCTCCACTTT
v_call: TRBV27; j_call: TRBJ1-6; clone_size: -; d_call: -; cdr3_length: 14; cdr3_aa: CASSAGLYNSPLHF; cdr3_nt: TGTGCCAGCAGTGCGGGACTCTATAATTCACCCCTCCACTTT
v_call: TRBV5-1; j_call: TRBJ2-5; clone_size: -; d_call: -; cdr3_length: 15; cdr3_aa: CASSFNGVLGETQYF; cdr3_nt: TGCGCCAGCAGCTTCAACGGGGTCCTAGGAGAGACCCAGTACTTC
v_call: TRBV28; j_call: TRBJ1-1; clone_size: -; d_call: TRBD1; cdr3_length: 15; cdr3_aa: CASSLGQGAISEAFF; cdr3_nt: TGTGCCAGCAGTTTAGGACAGGGGGCTATCAGTGAAGCTTTCTTT
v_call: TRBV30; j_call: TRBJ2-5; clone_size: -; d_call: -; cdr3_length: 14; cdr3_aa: CAWSVPGEQETQYF; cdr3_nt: TGTGCCTGGAGTGTACCAGGGGAACAAGAGACCCAGTACTTC
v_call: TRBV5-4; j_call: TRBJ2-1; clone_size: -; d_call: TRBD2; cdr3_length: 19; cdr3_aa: CASSPRTSGVEGPYNEQFF; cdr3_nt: TGTGCCAGCAGCCCTCGGACTAGCGGGGTTGAGGGCCCCTACAATGAGCAGTTCTTC
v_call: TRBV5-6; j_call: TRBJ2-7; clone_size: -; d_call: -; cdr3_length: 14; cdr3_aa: CASSLGGAGNEQYF; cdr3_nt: TGTGCCAGCAGCTTAGGGGGCGCGGGGAACGAGCAGTACTTC
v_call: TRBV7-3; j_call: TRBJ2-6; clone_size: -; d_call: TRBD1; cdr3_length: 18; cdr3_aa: CASSSSGTVASGANVLTF; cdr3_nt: TGTGCCAGCAGTTCATCCGGGACAGTTGCCTCTGGGGCCAACGTCCTGACTTTC
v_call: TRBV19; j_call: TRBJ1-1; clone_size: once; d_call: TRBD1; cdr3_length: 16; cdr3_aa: CASSKRTGAGNTEAFF; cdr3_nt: TGTGCCAGTAGTAAACGGACAGGGGCGGGGAACACTGAAGCTTTCTTT
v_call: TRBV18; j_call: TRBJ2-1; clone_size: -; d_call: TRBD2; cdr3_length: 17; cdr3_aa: CASSPNTGTRVVNEQFF; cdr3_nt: TGTGCCAGCTCACCGAACACCGGGACTAGGGTAGTTAATGAGCAGTTCTTC
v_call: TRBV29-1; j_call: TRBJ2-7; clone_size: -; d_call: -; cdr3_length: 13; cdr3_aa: CSVQKARNYEQYF; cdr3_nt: TGCAGCGTCCAGAAAGCGAGAAACTACGAGCAGTACTTC
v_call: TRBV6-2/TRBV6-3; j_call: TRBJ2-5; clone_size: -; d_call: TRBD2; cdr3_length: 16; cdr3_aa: CASSRPTSGGGETQYF; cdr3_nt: TGTGCCAGCAGCCGCCCTACTAGCGGGGGAGGCGAGACCCAGTACTTC
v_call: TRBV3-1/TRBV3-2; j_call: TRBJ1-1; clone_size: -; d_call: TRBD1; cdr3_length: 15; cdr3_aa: CASSHYRGPDTEAFF; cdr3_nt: TGTGCCAGCAGCCACTACAGGGGGCCCGACACTGAAGCTTTCTTT
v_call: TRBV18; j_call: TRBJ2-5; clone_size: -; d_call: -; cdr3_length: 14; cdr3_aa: CASSPAGSGETQYF; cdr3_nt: TGTGCCAGCTCACCAGCAGGGTCCGGAGAGACCCAGTACTTC